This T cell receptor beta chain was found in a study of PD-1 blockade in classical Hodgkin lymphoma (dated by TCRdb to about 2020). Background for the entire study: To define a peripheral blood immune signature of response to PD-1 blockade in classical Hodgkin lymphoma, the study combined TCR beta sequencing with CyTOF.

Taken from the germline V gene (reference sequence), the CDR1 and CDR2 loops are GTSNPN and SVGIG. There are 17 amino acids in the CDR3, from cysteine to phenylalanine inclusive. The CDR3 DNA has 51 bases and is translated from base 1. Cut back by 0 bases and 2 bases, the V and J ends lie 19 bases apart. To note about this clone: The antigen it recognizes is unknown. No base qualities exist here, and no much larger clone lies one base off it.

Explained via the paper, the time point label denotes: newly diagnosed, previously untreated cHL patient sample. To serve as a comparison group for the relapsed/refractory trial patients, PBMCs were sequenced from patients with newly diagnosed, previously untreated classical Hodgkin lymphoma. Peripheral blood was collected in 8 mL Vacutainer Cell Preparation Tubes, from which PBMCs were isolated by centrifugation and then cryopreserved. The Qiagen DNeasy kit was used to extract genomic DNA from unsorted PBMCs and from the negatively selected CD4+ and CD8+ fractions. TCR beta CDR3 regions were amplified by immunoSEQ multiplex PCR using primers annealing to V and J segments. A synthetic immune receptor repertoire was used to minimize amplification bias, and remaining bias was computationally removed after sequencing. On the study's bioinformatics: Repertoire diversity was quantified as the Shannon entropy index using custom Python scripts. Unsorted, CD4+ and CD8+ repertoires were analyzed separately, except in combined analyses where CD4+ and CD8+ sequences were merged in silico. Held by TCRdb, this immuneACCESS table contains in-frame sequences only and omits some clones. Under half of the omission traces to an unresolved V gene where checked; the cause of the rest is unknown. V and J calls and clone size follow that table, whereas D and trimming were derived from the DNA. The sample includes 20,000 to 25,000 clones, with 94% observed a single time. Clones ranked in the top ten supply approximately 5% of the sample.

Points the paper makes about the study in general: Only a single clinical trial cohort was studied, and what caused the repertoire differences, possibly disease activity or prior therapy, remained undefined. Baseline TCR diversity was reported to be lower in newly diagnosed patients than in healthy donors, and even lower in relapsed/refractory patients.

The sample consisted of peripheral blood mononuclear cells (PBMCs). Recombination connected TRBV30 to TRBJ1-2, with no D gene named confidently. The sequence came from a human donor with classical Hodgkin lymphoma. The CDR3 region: CAWSVRVERKKNYGYTF. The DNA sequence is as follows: TGTGCCTGGAGTGTACGGGTAGAGAGAAAAAAAAACTATGGCTACACCTTC.